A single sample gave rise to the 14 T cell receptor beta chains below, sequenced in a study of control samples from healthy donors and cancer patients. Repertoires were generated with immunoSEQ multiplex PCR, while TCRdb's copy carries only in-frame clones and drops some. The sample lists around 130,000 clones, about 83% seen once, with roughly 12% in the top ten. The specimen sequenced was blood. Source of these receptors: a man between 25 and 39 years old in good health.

CDR3 in amino acids: CASSYGVRNQPQHF. CDR3 nucleotides: TGTGCCAGCAGTTACGGGGTCAGAAATCAGCCCCAGCATTTT. The rearrangement links TRBV6-2 or TRBV6-3 to TRBJ1-5; D remains ambiguous. The V end lost 2 bases, the J end lost 4 bases, and 9 bases lay between the germline ends. Germline V gene data show CDR1 as MNHEY and CDR2 as SVGEGT. This CDR3 is built from 14 residues.

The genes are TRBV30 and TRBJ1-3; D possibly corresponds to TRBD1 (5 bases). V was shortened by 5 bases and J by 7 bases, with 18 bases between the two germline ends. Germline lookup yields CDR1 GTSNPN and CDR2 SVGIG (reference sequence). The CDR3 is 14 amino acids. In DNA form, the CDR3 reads TGTGCCTGGCAATCCTGGGGACCGCTGAACACCATATATTTT. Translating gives CAWQSWGPLNTIYF.

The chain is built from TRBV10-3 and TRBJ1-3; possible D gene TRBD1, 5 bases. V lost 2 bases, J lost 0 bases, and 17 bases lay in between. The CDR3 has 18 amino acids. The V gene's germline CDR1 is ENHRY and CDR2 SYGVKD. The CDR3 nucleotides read TGTGCCATCAGTGAGAGGCGGGGGTCCCCAACCTCTGGAAACACCATATATTTT. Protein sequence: CAISERRGSPTSGNTIYF.

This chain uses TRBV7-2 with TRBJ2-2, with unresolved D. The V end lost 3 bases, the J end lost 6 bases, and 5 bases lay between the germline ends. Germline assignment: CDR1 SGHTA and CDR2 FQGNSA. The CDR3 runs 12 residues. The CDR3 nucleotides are TGTGCCAGCAGCTTCTATTCCGGGGAGCTGTTTTTT. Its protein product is CASSFYSGELFF.

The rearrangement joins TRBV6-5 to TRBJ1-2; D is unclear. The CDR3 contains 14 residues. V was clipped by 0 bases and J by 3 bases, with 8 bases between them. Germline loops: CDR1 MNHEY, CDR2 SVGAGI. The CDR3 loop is CASSYSNKDYGYTF. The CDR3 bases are TGTGCCAGCAGTTACTCGAATAAAGACTATGGCTACACCTTC.

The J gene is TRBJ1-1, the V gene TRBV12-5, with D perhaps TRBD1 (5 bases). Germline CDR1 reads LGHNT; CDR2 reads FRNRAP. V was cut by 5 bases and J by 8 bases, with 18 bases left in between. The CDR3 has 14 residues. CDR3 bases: TGTGCTAGTGGTGGGGCCCTCTATTCTGAAGAAGCTTTCTTT. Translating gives CASGGALYSEEAFF.

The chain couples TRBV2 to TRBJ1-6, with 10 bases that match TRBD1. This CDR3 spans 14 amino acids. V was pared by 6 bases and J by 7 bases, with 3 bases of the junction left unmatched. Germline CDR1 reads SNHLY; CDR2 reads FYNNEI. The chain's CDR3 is CASRGTGVNSPLHF. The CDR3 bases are TGTGCCAGCAGGGGGACAGGGGTAAATTCACCCCTCCACTTT.

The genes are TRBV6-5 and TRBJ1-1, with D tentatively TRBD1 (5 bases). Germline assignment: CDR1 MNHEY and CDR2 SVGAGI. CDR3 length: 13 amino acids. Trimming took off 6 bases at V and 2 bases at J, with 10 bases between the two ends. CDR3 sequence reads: CASRRTRNTEAFF. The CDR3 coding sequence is TGTGCCAGCAGGAGGACAAGAAACACTGAAGCTTTCTTT.

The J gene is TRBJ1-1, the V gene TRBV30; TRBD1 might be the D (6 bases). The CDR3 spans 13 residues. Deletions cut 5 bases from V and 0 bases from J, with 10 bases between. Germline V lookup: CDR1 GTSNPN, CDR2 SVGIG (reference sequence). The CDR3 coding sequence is TGTGCCTGGGGAAGGGGGTTGAACACTGAAGCTTTCTTT. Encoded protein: CAWGRGLNTEAFF.

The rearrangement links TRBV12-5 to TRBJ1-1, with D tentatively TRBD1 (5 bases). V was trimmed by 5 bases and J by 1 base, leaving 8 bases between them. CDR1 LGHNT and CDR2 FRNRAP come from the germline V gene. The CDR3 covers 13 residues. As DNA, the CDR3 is TGTGCTAGTGGTAATGACAGGAACACTGAAGCTTTCTTT. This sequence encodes CASGNDRNTEAFF.

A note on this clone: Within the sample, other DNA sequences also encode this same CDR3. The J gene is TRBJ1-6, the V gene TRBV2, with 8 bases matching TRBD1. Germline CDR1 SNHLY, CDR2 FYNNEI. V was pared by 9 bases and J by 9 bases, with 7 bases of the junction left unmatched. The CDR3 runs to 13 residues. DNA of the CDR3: TGTGCCAGTCGGACAGGGATGATTTCACCCCTCCACTTT. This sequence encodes CASRTGMISPLHF. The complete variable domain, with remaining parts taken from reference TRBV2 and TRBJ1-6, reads EPEVTQTPSHQVTQMGQEVILRCVPISNHLYFYWYRQILGQKVEFLVSFYNNEISEKSEIFDDQFSVERPDGSNFTLKIRSTKLEDSAMYFCASRTGMISPLHFGNGTRLTVT.

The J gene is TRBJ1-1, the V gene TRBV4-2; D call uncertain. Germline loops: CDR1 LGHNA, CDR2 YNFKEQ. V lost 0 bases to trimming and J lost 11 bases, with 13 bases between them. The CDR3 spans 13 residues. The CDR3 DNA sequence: TGTGCCAGCAGCCAAGATAGACGGGGAGCGGCTTTCTTT. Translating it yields CASSQDRRGAAFF.

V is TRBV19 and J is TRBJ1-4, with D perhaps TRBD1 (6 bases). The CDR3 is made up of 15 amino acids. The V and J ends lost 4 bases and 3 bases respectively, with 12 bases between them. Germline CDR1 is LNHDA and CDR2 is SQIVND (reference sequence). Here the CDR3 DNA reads TGTGCCAGTAGTACGACAGGTTTTCCTAATGAAAAACTGTTTTTT. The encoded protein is CASSTTGFPNEKLFF.

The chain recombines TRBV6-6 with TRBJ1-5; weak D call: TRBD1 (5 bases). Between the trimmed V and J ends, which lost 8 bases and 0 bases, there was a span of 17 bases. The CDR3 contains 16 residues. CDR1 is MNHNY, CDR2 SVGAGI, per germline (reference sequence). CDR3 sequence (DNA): TGTGCCAGCGGGGGGATAGAGCTATCTAGCAATCAGCCCCAGCATTTT. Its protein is CASGGIELSSNQPQHF.